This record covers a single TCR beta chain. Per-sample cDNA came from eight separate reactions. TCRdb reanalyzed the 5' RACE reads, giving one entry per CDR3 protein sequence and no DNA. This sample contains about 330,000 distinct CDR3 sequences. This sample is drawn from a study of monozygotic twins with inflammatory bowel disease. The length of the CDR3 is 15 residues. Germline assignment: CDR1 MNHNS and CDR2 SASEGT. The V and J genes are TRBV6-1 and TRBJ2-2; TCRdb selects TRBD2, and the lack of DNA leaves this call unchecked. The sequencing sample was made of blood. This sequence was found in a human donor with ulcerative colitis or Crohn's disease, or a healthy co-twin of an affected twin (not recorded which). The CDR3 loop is CASTGVANVAGELFF.